This passage covers 27 T cell receptor beta chains from one sample sequenced in a study of regulatory T cells in long-lasting Graves disease (TCRdb year 2021). According to the study, the label for this sample's time point signals: newly diagnosed GD, antithyroid drugs for less than 3 months. For both TCR sequencing and RNA sequencing, RNA was extracted from PBMCs using TRIzol. Library creation used multiplex PCR. The sequencer listed for this sample is Illumina HiSeq 4000. To build TCR beta libraries, CDR3 regions were amplified by Arm-PCR using iRepertoire HTBI primers. The raw public data were reprocessed by TCRdb itself: fastp quality trimming at Q25, MiXCR clonotype calling, in-frame beta chains only. When rows share a CDR3 protein, they turn into one entry using the most common DNA and genes. A total of about 470,000 distinct CDR3 sequences appear in this sample, about 17% of them only once. Jointly, the top ten make up 10% to 15% of the sample.

These data also featured in a second study, about T cells in Graves' hyperthyroidism and ophthalmopathy.

The input for sequencing was peripheral blood mononuclear cells (PBMCs), taken at new diagnosis, from a patient treated with antithyroid drugs. All receptors derive from a man aged 35 to 55 with Graves disease. Donor details come from another sample of the same person, matched by shared clones.

This clonotype was detected many times. J is TRBJ2-7 and V is TRBV7-2; 10 bases fit TRBD2. This CDR3 is 16 amino acids long. The V gene end was trimmed by 1 base and the J gene end by 0 bases; junction bases not matched to a gene: 3. Germline-derived CDR1 and CDR2 are SGHTA and FQGNSA. CDR3 DNA: TGTGCCAGCAGCTTAGGACTAGCGGGCGACTCCTACGAGCAGTACTTC. Protein: CASSLGLAGDSYEQYF.

In this sample, this clonotype turned up many times. The V and J genes are TRBV20-1 and TRBJ2-3; 8 bases are shared with TRBD1. Unmatched junction bases numbered 5, after V lost 1 base and J lost 2 bases. The CDR3 contains 15 residues. CDR1 DFQATT and CDR2 SNEGSKA come from the germline V gene (reference sequence). The CDR3 is CSARAGQGATDTQYF. CDR3 sequence (DNA): TGCAGTGCTAGAGCCGGACAGGGTGCCACAGATACGCAGTATTTT.

The chain couples TRBV28 to TRBJ2-1, with a tentative D call TRBD1 (5 bases). The CDR3 extends over 11 amino acids. Germline CDR1 and CDR2: MDHEN and SYDVKM. The CDR3 region has the DNA TGTGCAACGACAGAAAACAGTGAGCAGTTCTTC. Its translation is CATTENSEQFF.

This clonotype came up many times. The V gene is TRBV20-1, the J gene TRBJ2-5; D gene ambiguous. V lost 0 bases, J lost 1 base, and 9 bases lay in between. Germline CDR1 is DFQATT and CDR2 is SNEGSKA (reference sequence). The length of the CDR3 is 14 residues. The CDR3 DNA reads as TGCAGTGCTAGAGATCGAACCGGCCAAGAGACCCAGTACTTC. Its protein product is CSARDRTGQETQYF.

This clonotype was recorded at least ten times. V gene TRBV28 combines with J gene TRBJ1-4; D is ambiguous. The CDR3 covers 16 residues. The V end lost 3 bases, the J end lost 0 bases, and 11 bases lay between the germline ends. Per the germline V gene, CDR1 is MDHEN and CDR2 is SYDVKM. This CDR3 reads CASSFPTPATNEKLFF. CDR3 coding DNA: TGTGCCAGCAGTTTTCCTACGCCTGCAACTAATGAAAAACTGTTTTTT.

The gene calls are TRBV6-1 and TRBJ2-7; perhaps TRBD1 as D (5 bases). The CDR3 covers 13 residues. Germline CDR1 reads MNHNS; CDR2 reads SASEGT. Between the trimmed V and J ends, which lost 7 bases and 2 bases, there was a span of 12 bases. CDR3: CASTLQAPYEQYF. The CDR3 DNA sequence: TGTGCCAGCACCCTACAGGCCCCCTACGAGCAGTACTTC.

Of note for this clonotype: A read error may account for a junction end that differs from germline. This rearrangement joins TRBV7-8 to TRBJ2-4; D uncertain. From germline, CDR1 is SGHVS and CDR2 FQNEAQ. This CDR3 comprises 12 residues. The CDR3 region has the DNA TGCGCCAGCAGCCAAACCCTAGGACGGCAGTACTTC. Residues: CASSQTLGRQYF.

This clonotype was recorded many times. The chain combines TRBV3-1 with TRBJ1-6, with D unresolved. This CDR3 contains 14 residues. Germline CDR1 is LGHDT and CDR2 is YNNKEL (reference sequence). V gave up 4 bases and J gave up 8 bases, with 12 bases separating them. The CDR3: CASSRGGAYSPLHF. DNA for the CDR3: TGTGCCAGCAGCCGGGGAGGCGCTTATTCACCCCTCCACTTT. Based on the CDR3 plus reference TRBV3-1 and TRBJ1-6, the full variable domain is DTAVSQTPKYLVTQMGNDKSIKCEQNLGHDTMYWYKQDSKKFLKIMFSYNNKELIINETVPNRFSPKSPDKAHLNLHINSLELGDSAVYFCASSRGGAYSPLHFGNGTRLTVT.

This clonotype came up a few times. V usage is TRBV6-2 or TRBV6-3 and J usage is TRBJ2-2; 7 bases fit TRBD1. V dropped 6 bases and J dropped 4; count of bases not matched to a gene: 5. Germline V gene lookup returns CDR1 MNHEY and CDR2 SVGEGT. This CDR3 contains 14 residues. The CDR3: CASRQGTTTGELFF. In nucleotides, the CDR3 is TGTGCCAGCAGACAGGGGACAACCACCGGGGAGCTGTTTTTT.

The chain recombines TRBV7-6 with TRBJ2-3; 9 bases match TRBD2. With V trimmed by 1 base and J by 4 bases, 6 bases remained unmatched. The CDR3 covers 16 residues. Looked up from germline, CDR1 is SGHVS and CDR2 is FNYEAQ. The CDR3 loop is CASSLGAGGRADTQYF. The CDR3 coding sequence is TGTGCCAGCAGCTTAGGAGCGGGCGGGAGGGCAGATACGCAGTATTTT.

Regarding this clonotype: A single base separates this from a much larger clone, so it may be a read error. This chain joins TRBV11-3 and TRBJ2-1; D is unclear. The CDR3 has 15 amino acids. CDR1 SGHNT and CDR2 YENEEA come from the germline V gene. DNA for the CDR3: TGTGCCAGCAGCTCACCTCCGACCGGATACAATAAGCAGTTCTTC. This codes for CASSSPPTGYNKQFF. The variable domain in full, completed from reference TRBV11-3 and TRBJ2-1, reads EAGVVQSPRYKIIEKKQPVAFWCNPISGHNTLYWYLQNLGQGPELLIRYENEEAVDDSQLPKDRFSAERLKGVDSTLKIQPAELGDSAVYLCASSSPPTGYNKQFFGPGTRLTVL.

This clonotype was seen a few times. The chain couples TRBV2 to TRBJ1-2; D gene unclear. The germline gives CDR1 SNHLY, CDR2 FYNNEI. The V end lost 4 bases, the J end lost 0 bases, and 9 bases lay between the germline ends. The CDR3 length is 14 residues. The CDR3 sequence: CASSVGRANYGYTF. In nucleotides, the CDR3 is TGTGCCAGCAGTGTGGGCAGAGCTAACTATGGCTACACCTTC.

The CDR3: CASSLAGLAGDYEQYF. CDR3 coding DNA: TGTGCCAGCAGCTTAGCTGGACTAGCGGGTGACTACGAGCAGTACTTC. The chain combines TRBV13 with TRBJ2-7, with 11 bases lining up with TRBD2. This CDR3 has 16 residues. Germline values: CDR1 PRHDT, CDR2 FYEKMQ (reference sequence). Germline trimming cut 1 base from V and 3 bases from J; bases unmatched to any gene: 5.

This clonotype was picked up many times. CDR3 protein: CATSDLGGFTYNEQFF. In nucleotides, the CDR3 is TGTGCCACCAGTGATTTGGGCGGGTTCACCTACAATGAGCAGTTCTTC. The chain uses TRBV24-1 and TRBJ2-1; tentatively, D is TRBD2 (5 bases). CDR3 length: 16 residues. Per the germline V gene, CDR1 is KGHDR and CDR2 is SFDVKD. Trimming removed 0 bases from V and 2 bases from J, with 10 bases in between.

This chain joins TRBV29-1 and TRBJ2-1; 9 nucleotides align to TRBD1. After removal of 6 bases from V and 2 bases from J, the junction contained 5 bases not matched to a gene. The CDR3 is 14 residues long. Per germline, CDR1 SQVTM and CDR2 ANQGSEA. In DNA, the CDR3 is TGCAGCGTCGTGGGACAGGGAGCCTACAATGAGCAGTTCTTC. It codes for CSVVGQGAYNEQFF.

This clonotype was counted at least ten times. An end of the junction differs from the germline gene, which may be a read error. This rearrangement joins TRBV2 to TRBJ2-5; TRBD2 is a possible D gene (5 bases). Germline V gene data show CDR1 as SNHLY and CDR2 as FYNNEI. The CDR3 loop spans 11 amino acids. The chain's CDR3 is CADGVAETQYF. CDR3 in DNA: TGCGCGGACGGGGTGGCAGAGACCCAGTACTTC.

This clonotype was counted between two and nine times. The chain carries TRBV5-6 and TRBJ2-1; 13 bases line up with TRBD2. J lost 4 bases, V lost 4 bases, and 11 bases had no gene match. This CDR3 region has 18 residues. Germline V CDR1 and CDR2: SGHDT, YYEEEE. The CDR3 bases are TGTGCCAGCAGCACGGGACACCTACTAGCGGGAGGGTACAATGAGCAGTTCTTC. Protein: CASSTGHLLAGGYNEQFF.

The chain uses TRBV6-1 and TRBJ2-1; 11 bases map to TRBD2. This CDR3 spans 17 amino acids. Germline V CDR1 and CDR2: MNHNS, SASEGT. The V segment lost 6 bases and the J segment 3 bases; nucleotides outside the gene matches: 10. CDR3 bases: TGTGCCAGCAGCTCTGGTAGCGGGAGGGCCTACTACAATGAGCAGTTCTTC. This gives the protein CASSSGSGRAYYNEQFF.

V usage is TRBV20-1 and J usage is TRBJ2-7, with TRBD1 matching 8 bases. V gave up 6 bases and J gave up 1 base; unmatched junction bases: 11. Germline loops: CDR1 DFQATT, CDR2 SNEGSKA (reference sequence). CDR3 length: 15 residues. CDR3 residues: CSARTGRTESYEQYF. The CDR3 DNA follows: TGCAGTGCCAGGACAGGGAGGACAGAGTCCTACGAGCAGTACTTC.

This clonotype was seen repeatedly, ten times or more. The gene calls are TRBV6-1 and TRBJ1-4; D gene uncertain. Trimming took off 6 bases at V and 15 bases at J, with 20 bases between the two ends. CDR1 is MNHNS and CDR2 is SASEGT in the germline V gene. The CDR3 runs to 13 residues. The CDR3 protein is CASRDGPTREVFF. The CDR3 coding sequence is TGTGCCAGCAGAGATGGACCCACCCGGGAGGTGTTTTTT.

This clonotype was seen ten or more times. This rearrangement joins TRBV5-1 to TRBJ1-3, with D possibly being TRBD1 (5 bases). This CDR3 region has 16 residues. The germline CDR1 and CDR2 sequences are SGHRS and YFSETQ. V was shortened by 1 base and J by 0 bases, with 11 bases between the two germline ends. CDR3 DNA: TGCGCCAGCAGCTTGTCCGGGGCCATCTCTGGAAACACCATATATTTT. Protein: CASSLSGAISGNTIYF.

The sample holds many counts of this clonotype. The chain recombines TRBV7-3 with TRBJ2-2; 8 bases are shared with TRBD1. The CDR3 covers 14 residues. The J segment lost 3 bases and the V segment lost 8 bases, leaving 5 bases of the junction unmatched. CDR1 SGHTA and CDR2 FQGTGA come from the germline V gene. The CDR3 region is CASGRDRYTGELFF. Here the CDR3 DNA reads TGTGCCAGCGGCCGGGACAGGTACACCGGGGAGCTGTTTTTT.

This chain connects TRBV5-1 to TRBJ2-5; D gene ambiguous. V was shortened by 5 bases and J by 2 bases, with 10 bases between the two germline ends. The V gene's germline CDR1 is SGHRS and CDR2 YFSETQ. This CDR3 spans 13 amino acids. CDR3 nucleotides: TGCGCCAGCAGGGAGCGACAACAAGAGACCCAGTACTTC. It translates to CASRERQQETQYF.

The gene calls are TRBV12-3 or TRBV12-4 and TRBJ2-2, with TRBD2 matching 14 bases. The trim removed 5 bases at V and 3 bases at J, leaving 5 bases unmatched. The CDR3 spans 17 residues. CDR3 sequence reads: CASSIGTSGSHTGELFF. As DNA, the CDR3 is TGTGCCAGCAGTATCGGGACTAGCGGGAGTCACACCGGGGAGCTGTTTTTT.

This chain links TRBV10-3 with TRBJ2-7; no reliable D call. This CDR3 has 13 amino acids. V was shortened by 4 bases and J by 1 base, with 8 bases between the two germline ends. Looked up from germline, CDR1 is ENHRY and CDR2 is SYGVKD. CDR3 protein: CAISAQLSYEQYF. Here the CDR3 DNA reads TGTGCCATCAGTGCACAGTTATCCTACGAGCAGTACTTC.

The J gene is TRBJ2-7, the V gene TRBV12-3 or TRBV12-4; D gene uncertain. Deletions cut 3 bases from V and 8 bases from J, with 11 bases between. This CDR3 is built from 12 residues. CDR3 nucleotides: TGTGCCAGCAGTTTTGTGACCGATCAGCAGTACTTC. Translated: CASSFVTDQQYF.

The chain recombines TRBV18 with TRBJ2-6, with 8 bases identical to TRBD2. The germline V gene has CDR1 KGHSH and CDR2 LQKENI. V shed 2 bases and J 2 bases; nucleotides not matched to a gene: 2. The CDR3 length is 16 residues. Here the CDR3 DNA reads TGTGCCAGCTCACCATCGGGGGGGACTGGGGCCAACGTCCTGACTTTC. It yields the protein CASSPSGGTGANVLTF.